This is a list of T cell receptor beta chains from one sample in a study of T cell responses to AZD1222 COVID-19 vaccine. Method: immunoSEQ multiplex PCR; TCRdb's copy keeps in-frame clones and lacks some. The sample holds fewer than 200,000 clones, just over 85% seen once. Material: peripheral blood, obtained on day 0 of AZD1222 vaccination. The receptors were gathered from an adult in good health. CDR3s include the opening cysteine and the closing phenylalanine or tryptophan. D genes are given only for firm matches. Part of the rows lack a size; the others show once, few, many or a class for expanded clones.

abundance	v_gene	j_gene	d_gene	CDR3nt	CDR3aa
-	TRBV3-1/TRBV3-2	TRBJ1-3	-	TGTGCCAGCAGCCAAGTTACAAGCACCATATATTTT	CASSQVTSTIYF
-	TRBV10-3	TRBJ2-2	TRBD2	TGTGCCATCAGACGGCTCCTTGGACTAGCGGGGGCCACGAACACCGGGGAGCTGTTTTTT	CAIRRLLGLAGATNTGELFF
-	TRBV12-3/TRBV12-4	TRBJ1-1	-	TGTGCCAGTTCTAGAGATATGAACACTGAAGCTTTCTTT	CASSRDMNTEAFF
-	TRBV19	TRBJ1-1	TRBD1	TGTGCCAGTAGTCACAGGGGCGGACGGACTGAAGCTTTCTTT	CASSHRGGRTEAFF
-	TRBV12-5	TRBJ1-6	TRBD1	TGTGCTAGTGGTTTAAGACAGGGACCCTTCGGAGCCCTCCACTTT	CASGLRQGPFGALHF
few	TRBV4-2	TRBJ1-3	TRBD1	TGTGCCAGCAGCCGGGACAGGGGTAACACCATATATTTT	CASSRDRGNTIYF
-	TRBV28	TRBJ2-7	-	TGTGCCAGCAGTTTCCACAGGGTGGGCGAGCAGTACTTC	CASSFHRVGEQYF
-	TRBV7-2	TRBJ1-3	-	TGTGGGTCCGGGAACTCTGGAAACACCATATATTTT	CGSGNSGNTIYF
-	TRBV19	TRBJ1-5	-	TGTGCCAGTAGTGAAAGGACAGAGCCCCAGCCCCAGCATTTT	CASSERTEPQPQHF
-	TRBV14	TRBJ2-3	-	TGTGCCAGCAGCCAAGATCCCCGGGGTACAGATACGCAGTATTTT	CASSQDPRGTDTQYF
-	TRBV19	TRBJ2-2	-	TGTGCCAGTAGTATCGAACTCACCGGGGAGCTGTTTTTT	CASSIELTGELFF
-	TRBV6-5	TRBJ2-5	-	TGTGCCAGCAGCTTCAAGGGCCCTGAGACCCAGTACTTC	CASSFKGPETQYF
-	TRBV7-8	TRBJ2-1	-	TGTGCCAGCAGCTTAGTGAACAGTAACAATGAGCAGTTCTTC	CASSLVNSNNEQFF
-	TRBV4-2	TRBJ2-7	TRBD2	TGTGCCAGCAGCCCCCTCAACCCTAGCGGTAGGTCCGAGCAGTACTTC	CASSPLNPSGRSEQYF
-	TRBV5-1	TRBJ2-5	TRBD2	TGCGCCAGCAGCTTGGGTAGCGGGGGCGAGGTAGAGACCCAGTACTTC	CASSLGSGGEVETQYF
-	TRBV9	TRBJ2-5	TRBD2	TGTGCCAGCAGCGTTGGCCCCGGGGAGGGGCTAGAGACCCAGTACTTC	CASSVGPGEGLETQYF
-	TRBV9	TRBJ1-1	TRBD1	TGTGCCAGCAGCCCCAGGACAGGGTTGAACACTGAAGCTTTCTTT	CASSPRTGLNTEAFF
-	TRBV11-2	TRBJ2-5	TRBD2	TGTGCCAGCAGCAAATCCGGGTCCGGGGGGGGGACCCAGTACTTC	CASSKSGSGGGTQYF
-	TRBV4-3	TRBJ1-1	-	TGCGCCAGCAGCCAGAGATTCGGGACATCGAACACTGAAGCTTTCTTT	CASSQRFGTSNTEAFF
-	TRBV18	TRBJ1-5	TRBD1	TGTGCCAGCTCACCAGCCGACAGGGACCAGCCCCAGCATTTT	CASSPADRDQPQHF
once	TRBV18	TRBJ1-5	TRBD1	TGTGCCAGCTCACCCACAGGGGGTACAAGCAATCAGCCCCAGCATTTT	CASSPTGGTSNQPQHF
-	TRBV5-4	TRBJ1-1	-	TGTGCCAGCAGCTTGTTGTCCCCTCCCCACACTGAAGCTTTCTTT	CASSLLSPPHTEAFF
-	TRBV7-9	TRBJ2-2	-	TGTGCCAGCATCTTTTCTCTGGTCGCCGGGGAGCTGTTTTTT	CASIFSLVAGELFF
-	TRBV11-2	TRBJ1-1	-	TGTGCCAGCAGCTTAATCCAGGGTGGCACTGAAGCTTTCTTT	CASSLIQGGTEAFF